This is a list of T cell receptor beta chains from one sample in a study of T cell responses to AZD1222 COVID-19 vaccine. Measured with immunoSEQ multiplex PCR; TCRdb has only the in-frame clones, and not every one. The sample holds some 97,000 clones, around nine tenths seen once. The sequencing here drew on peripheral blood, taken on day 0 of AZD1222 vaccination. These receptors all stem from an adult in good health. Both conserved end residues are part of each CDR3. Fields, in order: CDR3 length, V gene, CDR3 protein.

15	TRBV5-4	CASSRGEVRKNGYTF
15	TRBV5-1	CASSLETVATYEQYF
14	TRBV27	CASSATRGYRALHF
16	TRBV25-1	CASSAQGFGLGTEAFF
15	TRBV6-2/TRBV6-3	CASSYFYQTRYEQYF
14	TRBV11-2	CASSPHTGNTEAFF
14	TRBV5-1	CASSPRAGNHEAFF
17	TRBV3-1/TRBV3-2	CASSQDYGDRVNQPQHF
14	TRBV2	CASSVLAGEDTQYF
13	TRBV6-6	CASTLDRPETQYF
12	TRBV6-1	CASSENRVEQYF
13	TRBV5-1	CASWGTGGNEQYF
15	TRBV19	CASSIGGRAYNEQFF
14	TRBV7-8	CASSLRQKNTEAFF
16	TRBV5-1	CASSLGPGTDEETQYF
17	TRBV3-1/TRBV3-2	CASSQDWGPGGNQPQHF
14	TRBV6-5	CASSYRHPNEKLFF
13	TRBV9	CASSLDRGDEQFF
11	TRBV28	CASNIGYGYTF
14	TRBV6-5	CASSYERTSGSRYF
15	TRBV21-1	CASRLRHGRSAGYTF
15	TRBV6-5	CASRPSIDRGTEAFF
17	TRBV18	CASSPTLPGQMNTEAFF
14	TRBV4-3	CASSQDSGDGELFF
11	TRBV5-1	CASRRIWTQYF
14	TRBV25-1	CASSPQGFSSPLHF